This is a list of T cell receptor beta chains from one sample in a study of cytomegalovirus exposure and HLA in healthy donors. Repertoires were generated with immunoSEQ multiplex PCR, while TCRdb's copy carries only in-frame clones and drops some. The sample contains around 170,000 clones, about 72% of which appear only once. The sample consisted of PBMCs. The receptors were sampled from a girl aged 10-17 years in good health and CMV-seronegative. Each CDR3 is given with its conserved first and last residue. Fields, in order: D gene, clone size, J gene, V gene, CDR3 protein, CDR3 DNA. The D gene is left open where the match is weak. A clone size is listed for some rows: how often the clone was seen (once, few, many), or a class if it is expanded.

>.|.|TRBJ1-2|TRBV5-4
CASSVLRGTYGYTF
TGTGCCAGCAGCGTTCTCAGGGGCACCTATGGCTACACCTTC
>.|.|TRBJ1-2|TRBV5-1
CASGRGGNYGYTF
TGCGCCAGCGGAAGAGGCGGTAACTATGGCTACACCTTC
>TRBD2|.|TRBJ2-3|TRBV6-1
CASSEPRTSGTTQYF
TGTGCCAGCAGTGAACCCCGAACTAGCGGAACCACGCAGTATTTT
>TRBD1|.|TRBJ1-3|TRBV11-3
CASSRGTAGNTIYF
TGTGCCAGCAGCAGGGGGACAGCTGGAAACACCATATATTTT
>.|once|TRBJ1-5|TRBV27
CASSLSGVWQPQHF
TGTGCCAGCAGTTTAAGCGGGGTCTGGCAGCCCCAGCATTTT
>.|.|TRBJ2-3|TRBV12-2
CASRLALAGPSTDTQYF
TGTGCAAGTCGCTTAGCTCTGGCGGGCCCTAGCACAGATACGCAGTATTTT
>TRBD2|few|TRBJ2-3|TRBV7-2
CASSWAVSGGSTDTQYF
TGTGCCAGCAGCTGGGCAGTTAGCGGGGGAAGCACAGATACGCAGTATTTT
>TRBD1|.|TRBJ2-3|TRBV5-1
CASSPNRGQRDTQYF
TGCGCCAGCAGCCCGAACAGGGGGCAAAGAGATACGCAGTATTTT
>TRBD2|few|TRBJ2-3|TRBV7-8
CASSLGGTTDTQYF
TGTGCCAGCAGCCTGGGAGGGACTACAGATACGCAGTATTTT
>.|.|TRBJ1-1|TRBV7-2
CASSLLFEPNTEAFF
TGTGCCAGCAGCTTACTGTTTGAGCCGAACACTGAAGCTTTCTTT
>.|.|TRBJ2-1|TRBV11-3
CASSPRRRGIYNEQFF
TGTGCCAGCAGCCCGAGGAGGAGGGGAATCTACAATGAGCAGTTCTTC
>.|.|TRBJ1-1|TRBV2
CASSLFEGVDTEAFF
TGTGCCAGCAGTCTATTCGAAGGGGTGGACACTGAAGCTTTCTTT
>TRBD1|.|TRBJ1-5|TRBV4-1
CASSQVGDRQPQHF
TGCGCCAGCAGCCAAGTGGGGGACAGGCAGCCCCAGCATTTT
>TRBD1|.|TRBJ1-2|TRBV6-5
CASSSLRQGTNYGYTF
TGTGCCAGCAGTTCCCTCCGACAGGGGACTAACTATGGCTACACCTTC
>TRBD1|.|TRBJ2-3|TRBV6-5
CASSYLTGGKGQYF
TGTGCCAGCAGTTATCTGACAGGGGGCAAGGGACAGTATTTT
>TRBD1|.|TRBJ1-5|TRBV9
CASSVGQGASQPQHF
TGTGCCAGCAGCGTGGGACAGGGGGCTTCTCAGCCCCAGCATTTT
>.|.|TRBJ1-5|TRBV25-1
CASSESENSNQPQHF
TGTGCCAGCAGTGAATCGGAGAATAGCAATCAGCCCCAGCATTTT
>.|.|TRBJ1-4|TRBV6-6
CASSYSGQLGEKLFF
TGTGCCAGCAGTTACTCAGGACAGCTAGGGGAAAAACTGTTTTTT
>.|.|TRBJ1-2|TRBV10-3
CAISVGGRNYGYTF
TGTGCCATCAGTGTCGGAGGGAGAAACTATGGCTACACCTTC
>TRBD2|.|TRBJ2-7|TRBV6-1
CASSALAETYEQYF
TGTGCCAGCAGTGCTCTAGCGGAAACCTACGAGCAGTACTTC
>.|few|TRBJ1-1|TRBV14
CASSRQMNTEAFF
TGTGCCAGCAGCCGACAGATGAACACTGAAGCTTTCTTT
>.|.|TRBJ1-5|TRBV15
CATSSDRFIGQPQHF
TGTGCCACCAGCAGTGACAGGTTTATAGGCCAGCCCCAGCATTTT
>.|.|TRBJ1-4|TRBV2
CATGQREKLFF
TGTGCCACGGGACAACGTGAAAAACTGTTTTTT
>TRBD2|.|TRBJ2-3|TRBV28
CASSSLAGGRDTQYF
TGTGCCAGCAGTTCGCTAGCGGGGGGAAGAGATACGCAGTATTTT
>TRBD2|once|TRBJ2-7|TRBV4-1
CASSQDPREDEQYF
TGCGCCAGCAGCCAAGACCCACGGGAGGACGAGCAGTACTTC
>.|once|TRBJ1-5|TRBV15
CATSRDLPVGNQPQHF
TGTGCCACCAGCAGAGATCTCCCGGTGGGCAATCAGCCCCAGCATTTT
>TRBD1|once|TRBJ1-1|TRBV7-9
CASSFTGANTEAFF
TGTGCCAGCAGCTTTACAGGGGCGAACACTGAAGCTTTCTTT
>.|.|TRBJ1-4|TRBV5-1
CASSLSDSATNEKLFF
TGCGCCAGCAGCTTGTCAGACAGTGCCACTAATGAAAAACTGTTTTTT
>TRBD2|.|TRBJ2-7|TRBV6-6
CASSYRGGLTYEQYF
TGTGCCAGCAGTTACCGCGGGGGGCTAACCTACGAGCAGTACTTC
>.|once|TRBJ1-1|TRBV28
CASINTRSSTEAFF
TGTGCCAGCATCAACACACGCTCTAGCACTGAAGCTTTCTTT
>.|once|TRBJ1-4|TRBV11-2
CASSFMGHEKLFF
TGTGCCAGCAGCTTTATGGGCCATGAAAAACTGTTTTTT
>.|.|TRBJ1-4|TRBV15
CATSRVIARGDEKLFF
TGTGCCACCAGCAGAGTCATCGCCCGGGGGGACGAAAAACTGTTTTTT
>TRBD1|.|TRBJ2-3|TRBV6-5
CASSYSGTGTDTQYF
TGTGCCAGCAGTTACTCTGGGACAGGCACAGATACGCAGTATTTT
>.|.|TRBJ2-5|TRBV4-1
CASSRGPQETQYF
TGCGCCAGCAGCCGGGGCCCCCAAGAGACCCAGTACTTC
>.|.|TRBJ2-2|TRBV6-5
CASQGTADTGELFF
TGTGCCAGCCAGGGGACGGCTGACACCGGGGAGCTGTTTTTT
>TRBD1|.|TRBJ2-7|TRBV7-9
CASSLVGTGVHEQYF
TGTGCCAGCAGCTTAGTGGGGACAGGGGTCCACGAGCAGTACTTC
>TRBD2|.|TRBJ2-3|TRBV7-9
CASSVTSGGTDTQYF
TGTGCCAGCAGCGTGACTAGCGGGGGGACAGATACGCAGTATTTT
>.|.|TRBJ2-1|TRBV5-1
CASSETGINNEQFF
TGCGCCAGCAGCGAGACAGGAATTAACAATGAGCAGTTCTTC
>.|few|TRBJ1-1|TRBV5-1
CASSLDRVTEAFF
TGCGCCAGCAGCTTGGACAGGGTCACAGAAGCTTTCTTT
>.|.|TRBJ1-1|TRBV6-6
CASTRGGGTEAFF
TGTGCCAGTACCCGAGGCGGTGGGACTGAAGCTTTCTTT
>TRBD1|.|TRBJ1-2|TRBV5-6
CASSHYSDRDNYGYTF
TGTGCCAGCAGCCACTACTCGGACAGGGATAACTATGGCTACACCTTC
>TRBD1|.|TRBJ2-5|TRBV5-1
CASSFPGQGRETQYF
TGCGCCAGCAGCTTCCCGGGACAGGGCCGGGAGACCCAGTACTTC
>.|.|TRBJ1-2|TRBV7-6
CASSLTIGDIGDGYTF
TGTGCCAGCAGCTTAACAATAGGGGACATCGGCGATGGCTACACCTTC
>.|once|TRBJ1-6|TRBV2
CASSLAQNYNSPLHF
TGTGCCAGCAGTCTCGCACAGAACTATAATTCACCCCTCCACTTT
>.|.|TRBJ1-3|TRBV27
CASSASGSGNTIYF
TGTGCCAGCAGTGCCTCAGGGTCTGGAAACACCATATATTTT
>TRBD2|.|TRBJ2-2|TRBV30
CARLGGAGELFF
TGTGCCCGTCTGGGGGGGGCCGGGGAGCTGTTTTTT
>.|.|TRBJ1-6|TRBV6-4
CASIDQGDSPLHF
TGTGCCAGCATAGATCAGGGTGACTCACCCCTCCACTTT
>TRBD1|.|TRBJ1-5|TRBV19
CASQDRAAVQPQHF
TGTGCCAGCCAAGACAGGGCCGCGGTTCAGCCCCAGCATTTT
>.|few|TRBJ1-1|TRBV5-6
CASRGGPTEAFF
TGTGCCAGCAGGGGGGGGCCCACTGAAGCTTTCTTT
>.|.|TRBJ2-5|TRBV7-9
CASSWSGQETQYF
TGTGCCAGCAGCTGGAGCGGGCAAGAGACCCAGTACTTC
>.|.|TRBJ2-3|TRBV6-4
CASSDSRGSTDTQYF
TGTGCCAGCAGTGACTCCCGGGGGAGCACAGATACGCAGTATTTT
>.|.|TRBJ2-7|TRBV2
CASSGASYEQYF
TGTGCCAGCAGTGGAGCTAGCTACGAGCAGTACTTC